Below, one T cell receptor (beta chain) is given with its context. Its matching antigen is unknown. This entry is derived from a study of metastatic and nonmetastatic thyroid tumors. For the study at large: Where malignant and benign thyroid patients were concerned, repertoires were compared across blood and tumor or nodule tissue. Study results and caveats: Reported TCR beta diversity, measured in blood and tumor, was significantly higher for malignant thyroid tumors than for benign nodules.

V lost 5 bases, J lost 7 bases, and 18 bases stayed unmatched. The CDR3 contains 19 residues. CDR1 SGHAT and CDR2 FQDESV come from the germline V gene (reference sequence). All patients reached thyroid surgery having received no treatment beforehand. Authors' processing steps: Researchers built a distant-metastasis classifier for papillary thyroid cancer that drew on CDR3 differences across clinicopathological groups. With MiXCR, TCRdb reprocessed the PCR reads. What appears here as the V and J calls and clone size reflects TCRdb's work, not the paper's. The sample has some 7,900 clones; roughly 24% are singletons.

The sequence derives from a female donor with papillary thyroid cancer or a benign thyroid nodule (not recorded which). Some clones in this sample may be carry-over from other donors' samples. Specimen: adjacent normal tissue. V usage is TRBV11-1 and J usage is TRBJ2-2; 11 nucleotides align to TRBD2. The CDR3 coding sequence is TGTGCCAGCAGCCTTTTAGAGGTAGCGGGAGGGCCGTTAGTCGGGGAGCTGTTTTTT. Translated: CASSLLEVAGGPLVGELFF.